This TCR beta chain was recorded in a study of Ad26.COV2.S vaccination and SARS-CoV-2 variants. Indicated treatment: roughly 20 received Ad26.COV2.S at low or high dose, single or two shots; several received placebo; per-sample allocation not given. Samples were taken on day 63 after the first vaccine or placebo injection. TCRdb's copy holds only in-frame clones and misses some; the assay was immunoSEQ multiplex PCR. The table lists around 340,000 clones, 88% of them singletons. V was clipped by 0 bases and J by 3 bases, with 9 bases between them. The CDR3 loop spans 15 amino acids. Germline CDR1 is MNHEY and CDR2 is SVGAGI.

The material was peripheral blood, obtained in a trial of Ad26.COV2.S vaccine versus placebo. This TCR was sampled from a person aged 18 to 59 who received the Ad26.COV2.S COVID-19 vaccine or a placebo. The chain has TRBV6-5 and TRBJ1-5, with D perhaps matching TRBD1 (5 bases). CDR3 in DNA: TGTGCCAGCAGTTACTCGGGGGGGAACAATCAGCCCCAGCATTTT. This translates into CASSYSGGNNQPQHF.